This T cell receptor beta chain stems from a study of chemoradiotherapy in HPV16-positive cancers. Generated by immunoSEQ multiplex PCR, the TCRdb table keeps only in-frame clones and is missing some. The data show around 11,000 clones, about 68% seen once. On this clone itself: Its matching antigen is unknown.

This CDR3 is 13 amino acids long. Between the trimmed V and J ends, which lost 4 bases and 4 bases, there was a span of 11 bases. Germline values: CDR1 GTSNPN, CDR2 SVGIG (reference sequence). Notes on the study in general: During treatment, candidate HPV-specific clones and E7-related motifs expanded in tumor.

Repertoires were sampled repeatedly during chemoradiotherapy. The sequence was collected from a human donor with HPV-associated anogenital cancer. This sample was gathered from a patient who underwent chemoradiotherapy. This chain uses TRBV30 with TRBJ1-3, with D unresolved. CDR3 nucleotide sequence: TGTGCCTGGACCCTAGGCAGGGGAAACACCATATATTTT. It is translated as CAWTLGRGNTIYF. Full variable domain (missing parts from reference TRBV30 and TRBJ1-3): SQTIHQWPATLVQPVGSPLSLECTVEGTSNPNLYWYRQAAGRGLQLLFYSVGIGQISSEVPQNLSASRPQDRQFILSSKKLLLSDSGFYLCAWTLGRGNTIYFGEGSWLTVV.